This TCR beta chain originates from a study of T cells of healthy individuals. The V end lost 3 bases, the J end lost 1 base, and 16 bases lay between the germline ends. The CDR3 extends over 16 amino acids. Germline V gives CDR1 SGDLS, CDR2 YYNGEE. TCRdb re-analysed the 5' RACE reads in MiXCR, keeping a single row per CDR3 protein. The repertoire holds tens of thousands of distinct CDR3 sequences, with under 20% as singletons. The rearrangement joins TRBV9 to TRBJ2-5, with D perhaps matching TRBD1 (6 bases). The sequence came from a human donor in good health. The CDR3 sequence: CASSATGNPTQETQYF. The DNA of the CDR3 is TGTGCCAGCAGCGCCACAGGGAACCCCACCCAAGAGACCCAGTACTTC.